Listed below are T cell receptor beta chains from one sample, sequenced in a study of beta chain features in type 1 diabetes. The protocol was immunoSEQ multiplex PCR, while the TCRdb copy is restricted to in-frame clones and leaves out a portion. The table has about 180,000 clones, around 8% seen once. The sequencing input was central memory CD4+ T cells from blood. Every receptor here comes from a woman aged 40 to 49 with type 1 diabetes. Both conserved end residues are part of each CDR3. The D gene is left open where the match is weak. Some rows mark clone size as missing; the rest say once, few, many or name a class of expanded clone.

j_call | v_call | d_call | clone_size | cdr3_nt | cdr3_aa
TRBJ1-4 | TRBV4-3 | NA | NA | TGCGCCAGCAGCCAAATGCCGGGAAGTGAAAAACTGTTTTTT | CASSQMPGSEKLFF
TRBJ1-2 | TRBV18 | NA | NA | TGTGCCAGCTCACCTGGTACGACTACAGATGGCTACACCTTC | CASSPGTTTDGYTF
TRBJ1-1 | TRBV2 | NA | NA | TGTGCCAGCGCTCCCCGGGACTTTTTCACTGAAGCTTTCTTT | CASAPRDFFTEAFF
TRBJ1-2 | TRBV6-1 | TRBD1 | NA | TGTGCCAGCAGTGAGGGGGACAGTTATGGCTACACCTTC | CASSEGDSYGYTF
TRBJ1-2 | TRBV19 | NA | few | TGTGCGAGCCAAGCTGCGGAAAACTATGGCTACACCTTC | CASQAAENYGYTF
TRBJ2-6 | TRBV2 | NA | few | TGTGCCAGCAGTAGACAGAACTCTGGGGCCAACGTCCTGACTTTC | CASSRQNSGANVLTF
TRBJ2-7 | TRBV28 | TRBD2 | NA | TGTGCCAGCAGTGCCCCTATAGCGGGAGCCTACGAGCAGTACTTC | CASSAPIAGAYEQYF
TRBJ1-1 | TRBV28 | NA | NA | TGTGCCATAGGAGGGACGGCGAACACTGAAGCTTTCTTT | CAIGGTANTEAFF
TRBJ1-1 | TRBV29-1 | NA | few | TGCAGCGTTGAAAGTACGGCGGCGGGCACTGAAGCTTTCTTT | CSVESTAAGTEAFF
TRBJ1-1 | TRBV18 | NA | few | TGTGCCAGCTCACCAGGGCGAGGGGGCACTGAAGCTTTCTTT | CASSPGRGGTEAFF
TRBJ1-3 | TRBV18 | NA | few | TGTGCCAGCTCACCCGACAGGAGCTCTGGAAACACCATATATTTT | CASSPDRSSGNTIYF
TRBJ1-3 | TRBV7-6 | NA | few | TGTGCCAGCAGCTTATTTGGCAGCTCTGGAAACACCATATATTTT | CASSLFGSSGNTIYF
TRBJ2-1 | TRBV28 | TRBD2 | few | TGTGCCAGCACCCCCGCGGGGGGGCGAAGAAATGAGCAGTTCTTC | CASTPAGGRRNEQFF
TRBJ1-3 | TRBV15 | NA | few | TGTGCCACCAGCCGAGCCCCGGGAAACACCATATATTTT | CATSRAPGNTIYF
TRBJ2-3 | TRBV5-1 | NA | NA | TGCGCCAGCAGCTCGGCGGTAGCTGGGACAGATACGCAGTATTTT | CASSSAVAGTDTQYF
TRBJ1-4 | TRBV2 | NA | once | TGTGCCAGCAGTGAATGGGGCACCACAACTAATGAAAAACTGTTTTTT | CASSEWGTTTNEKLFF
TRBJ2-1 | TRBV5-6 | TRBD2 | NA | TGTGCCAGCAGCTCGGGACTAGCGGGAGGGCCGACCGATGAGCAGTTCTTC | CASSSGLAGGPTDEQFF
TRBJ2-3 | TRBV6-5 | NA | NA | TGTGCCAGCGGGCGGCGGGAAGGAGAAGATACGCAGTATTTT | CASGRREGEDTQYF
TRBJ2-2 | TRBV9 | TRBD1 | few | TGTGCCAGCACCCCGAGGCAGGGGGACACCGGGGAGCTGTTTTTT | CASTPRQGDTGELFF
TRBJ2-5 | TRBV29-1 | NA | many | TGCAGCGGTCAGGCGTCGGAGACCCAGTACTTC | CSGQASETQYF
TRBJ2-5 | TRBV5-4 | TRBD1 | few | TGTGCCAGCAGCTTGGGGGACAGGAAAGAGACCCAGTACTTC | CASSLGDRKETQYF
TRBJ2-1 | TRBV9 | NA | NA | TGTGCCAGCAGTGGGACTTTAAGCTCCTACAATGAGCAGTTCTTC | CASSGTLSSYNEQFF
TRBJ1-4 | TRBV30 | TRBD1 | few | TGTGCCTGGAAGGGACAGAGTAATGAAAAACTGTTTTTT | CAWKGQSNEKLFF
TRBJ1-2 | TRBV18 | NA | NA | TGTGCCAGCCACCGGTCCGGGGTACTCTATGGCTACACCTTC | CASHRSGVLYGYTF
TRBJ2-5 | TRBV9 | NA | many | TGTGCCAGCAGCGTTACAGGGGCGGGAGGAGAGACCCAGTACTTC | CASSVTGAGGETQYF
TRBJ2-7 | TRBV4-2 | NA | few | TGTGCCAGCAGCCAAGATCCTGCGGGGACGGCCTCCTACGAGCAGTACTTC | CASSQDPAGTASYEQYF
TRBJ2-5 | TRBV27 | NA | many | TGTGCCAGCAGTTTAATGGGCGCTGAAGAGACCCAGTACTTC | CASSLMGAEETQYF
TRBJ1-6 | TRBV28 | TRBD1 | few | TGTGCCAGCAGCCGGGACAGGGATAATTCACCCCTCCACTTT | CASSRDRDNSPLHF
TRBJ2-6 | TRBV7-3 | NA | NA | TGTGCCAGCAGCCCTACCTCTGGGGCCAACGTCCTGACTTTC | CASSPTSGANVLTF
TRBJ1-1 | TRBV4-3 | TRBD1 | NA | TGCGCCAGCAGCCAGGGCCAGGGGGCGACTGAAGCTTTCTTT | CASSQGQGATEAFF